Below, one T cell receptor beta chain is given with its context. Repertoires were generated with immunoSEQ multiplex PCR, while TCRdb's copy carries only in-frame clones and drops some. The repertoire holds about 17,000 clones, with roughly 87% as singletons. In germline, CDR1 is MDHEN, CDR2 SYDVKM. CDR3 length equals 15 residues. Trimming took off 2 bases at V and 6 bases at J, with 13 bases between the two ends. The data belong to a study of OX40 agonist ivuxolimab in advanced cancers. The chain combines TRBV28 with TRBJ2-2; TRBD1 or TRBD2 may be the D gene (7 bases each). The sequencing here drew on CD4+ or CD8+ T cells sorted from blood, taken in a trial of the OX40 agonist ivuxolimab. This TCR was sampled from an adult with an advanced solid tumor such as melanoma, head and neck, liver or kidney cancer. CDR3 in amino acids: CASSLRQGGPGELFF. In DNA form, the CDR3 reads TGTGCCAGCAGTTTACGGCAGGGGGGGCCCGGGGAGCTGTTTTTT.